This TCR beta chain originates from a study of shared clonotypes between healthy human individuals. TCRdb's table, derived via immunoSEQ multiplex PCR, lists solely in-frame clones and lacks some. The table has 700,000 to 950,000 clones, approximately 96% seen once; the top ten hold about 0.25%. Germline CDR1 is MDHEN and CDR2 is SYDVKM. CDR3 length equals 13 residues. V was trimmed by 10 bases and J by 0 bases, leaving 12 bases between them. CD45RO-negative CD8 cells positively selected for CCR7 made up the naive population, which excluded terminally differentiated effector memory CD45RA+ cells. The rearrangement uses TRBV28 and TRBJ1-1; perhaps TRBD1 as D (6 bases). Sequencing was performed on naive CD8+ T cells sorted from blood. The TCR was taken from a man aged 30 to 39 in good health. This CDR3 is CATAQGMNTEAFF. DNA of the CDR3: TGTGCCACCGCACAGGGAATGAACACTGAAGCTTTCTTT.